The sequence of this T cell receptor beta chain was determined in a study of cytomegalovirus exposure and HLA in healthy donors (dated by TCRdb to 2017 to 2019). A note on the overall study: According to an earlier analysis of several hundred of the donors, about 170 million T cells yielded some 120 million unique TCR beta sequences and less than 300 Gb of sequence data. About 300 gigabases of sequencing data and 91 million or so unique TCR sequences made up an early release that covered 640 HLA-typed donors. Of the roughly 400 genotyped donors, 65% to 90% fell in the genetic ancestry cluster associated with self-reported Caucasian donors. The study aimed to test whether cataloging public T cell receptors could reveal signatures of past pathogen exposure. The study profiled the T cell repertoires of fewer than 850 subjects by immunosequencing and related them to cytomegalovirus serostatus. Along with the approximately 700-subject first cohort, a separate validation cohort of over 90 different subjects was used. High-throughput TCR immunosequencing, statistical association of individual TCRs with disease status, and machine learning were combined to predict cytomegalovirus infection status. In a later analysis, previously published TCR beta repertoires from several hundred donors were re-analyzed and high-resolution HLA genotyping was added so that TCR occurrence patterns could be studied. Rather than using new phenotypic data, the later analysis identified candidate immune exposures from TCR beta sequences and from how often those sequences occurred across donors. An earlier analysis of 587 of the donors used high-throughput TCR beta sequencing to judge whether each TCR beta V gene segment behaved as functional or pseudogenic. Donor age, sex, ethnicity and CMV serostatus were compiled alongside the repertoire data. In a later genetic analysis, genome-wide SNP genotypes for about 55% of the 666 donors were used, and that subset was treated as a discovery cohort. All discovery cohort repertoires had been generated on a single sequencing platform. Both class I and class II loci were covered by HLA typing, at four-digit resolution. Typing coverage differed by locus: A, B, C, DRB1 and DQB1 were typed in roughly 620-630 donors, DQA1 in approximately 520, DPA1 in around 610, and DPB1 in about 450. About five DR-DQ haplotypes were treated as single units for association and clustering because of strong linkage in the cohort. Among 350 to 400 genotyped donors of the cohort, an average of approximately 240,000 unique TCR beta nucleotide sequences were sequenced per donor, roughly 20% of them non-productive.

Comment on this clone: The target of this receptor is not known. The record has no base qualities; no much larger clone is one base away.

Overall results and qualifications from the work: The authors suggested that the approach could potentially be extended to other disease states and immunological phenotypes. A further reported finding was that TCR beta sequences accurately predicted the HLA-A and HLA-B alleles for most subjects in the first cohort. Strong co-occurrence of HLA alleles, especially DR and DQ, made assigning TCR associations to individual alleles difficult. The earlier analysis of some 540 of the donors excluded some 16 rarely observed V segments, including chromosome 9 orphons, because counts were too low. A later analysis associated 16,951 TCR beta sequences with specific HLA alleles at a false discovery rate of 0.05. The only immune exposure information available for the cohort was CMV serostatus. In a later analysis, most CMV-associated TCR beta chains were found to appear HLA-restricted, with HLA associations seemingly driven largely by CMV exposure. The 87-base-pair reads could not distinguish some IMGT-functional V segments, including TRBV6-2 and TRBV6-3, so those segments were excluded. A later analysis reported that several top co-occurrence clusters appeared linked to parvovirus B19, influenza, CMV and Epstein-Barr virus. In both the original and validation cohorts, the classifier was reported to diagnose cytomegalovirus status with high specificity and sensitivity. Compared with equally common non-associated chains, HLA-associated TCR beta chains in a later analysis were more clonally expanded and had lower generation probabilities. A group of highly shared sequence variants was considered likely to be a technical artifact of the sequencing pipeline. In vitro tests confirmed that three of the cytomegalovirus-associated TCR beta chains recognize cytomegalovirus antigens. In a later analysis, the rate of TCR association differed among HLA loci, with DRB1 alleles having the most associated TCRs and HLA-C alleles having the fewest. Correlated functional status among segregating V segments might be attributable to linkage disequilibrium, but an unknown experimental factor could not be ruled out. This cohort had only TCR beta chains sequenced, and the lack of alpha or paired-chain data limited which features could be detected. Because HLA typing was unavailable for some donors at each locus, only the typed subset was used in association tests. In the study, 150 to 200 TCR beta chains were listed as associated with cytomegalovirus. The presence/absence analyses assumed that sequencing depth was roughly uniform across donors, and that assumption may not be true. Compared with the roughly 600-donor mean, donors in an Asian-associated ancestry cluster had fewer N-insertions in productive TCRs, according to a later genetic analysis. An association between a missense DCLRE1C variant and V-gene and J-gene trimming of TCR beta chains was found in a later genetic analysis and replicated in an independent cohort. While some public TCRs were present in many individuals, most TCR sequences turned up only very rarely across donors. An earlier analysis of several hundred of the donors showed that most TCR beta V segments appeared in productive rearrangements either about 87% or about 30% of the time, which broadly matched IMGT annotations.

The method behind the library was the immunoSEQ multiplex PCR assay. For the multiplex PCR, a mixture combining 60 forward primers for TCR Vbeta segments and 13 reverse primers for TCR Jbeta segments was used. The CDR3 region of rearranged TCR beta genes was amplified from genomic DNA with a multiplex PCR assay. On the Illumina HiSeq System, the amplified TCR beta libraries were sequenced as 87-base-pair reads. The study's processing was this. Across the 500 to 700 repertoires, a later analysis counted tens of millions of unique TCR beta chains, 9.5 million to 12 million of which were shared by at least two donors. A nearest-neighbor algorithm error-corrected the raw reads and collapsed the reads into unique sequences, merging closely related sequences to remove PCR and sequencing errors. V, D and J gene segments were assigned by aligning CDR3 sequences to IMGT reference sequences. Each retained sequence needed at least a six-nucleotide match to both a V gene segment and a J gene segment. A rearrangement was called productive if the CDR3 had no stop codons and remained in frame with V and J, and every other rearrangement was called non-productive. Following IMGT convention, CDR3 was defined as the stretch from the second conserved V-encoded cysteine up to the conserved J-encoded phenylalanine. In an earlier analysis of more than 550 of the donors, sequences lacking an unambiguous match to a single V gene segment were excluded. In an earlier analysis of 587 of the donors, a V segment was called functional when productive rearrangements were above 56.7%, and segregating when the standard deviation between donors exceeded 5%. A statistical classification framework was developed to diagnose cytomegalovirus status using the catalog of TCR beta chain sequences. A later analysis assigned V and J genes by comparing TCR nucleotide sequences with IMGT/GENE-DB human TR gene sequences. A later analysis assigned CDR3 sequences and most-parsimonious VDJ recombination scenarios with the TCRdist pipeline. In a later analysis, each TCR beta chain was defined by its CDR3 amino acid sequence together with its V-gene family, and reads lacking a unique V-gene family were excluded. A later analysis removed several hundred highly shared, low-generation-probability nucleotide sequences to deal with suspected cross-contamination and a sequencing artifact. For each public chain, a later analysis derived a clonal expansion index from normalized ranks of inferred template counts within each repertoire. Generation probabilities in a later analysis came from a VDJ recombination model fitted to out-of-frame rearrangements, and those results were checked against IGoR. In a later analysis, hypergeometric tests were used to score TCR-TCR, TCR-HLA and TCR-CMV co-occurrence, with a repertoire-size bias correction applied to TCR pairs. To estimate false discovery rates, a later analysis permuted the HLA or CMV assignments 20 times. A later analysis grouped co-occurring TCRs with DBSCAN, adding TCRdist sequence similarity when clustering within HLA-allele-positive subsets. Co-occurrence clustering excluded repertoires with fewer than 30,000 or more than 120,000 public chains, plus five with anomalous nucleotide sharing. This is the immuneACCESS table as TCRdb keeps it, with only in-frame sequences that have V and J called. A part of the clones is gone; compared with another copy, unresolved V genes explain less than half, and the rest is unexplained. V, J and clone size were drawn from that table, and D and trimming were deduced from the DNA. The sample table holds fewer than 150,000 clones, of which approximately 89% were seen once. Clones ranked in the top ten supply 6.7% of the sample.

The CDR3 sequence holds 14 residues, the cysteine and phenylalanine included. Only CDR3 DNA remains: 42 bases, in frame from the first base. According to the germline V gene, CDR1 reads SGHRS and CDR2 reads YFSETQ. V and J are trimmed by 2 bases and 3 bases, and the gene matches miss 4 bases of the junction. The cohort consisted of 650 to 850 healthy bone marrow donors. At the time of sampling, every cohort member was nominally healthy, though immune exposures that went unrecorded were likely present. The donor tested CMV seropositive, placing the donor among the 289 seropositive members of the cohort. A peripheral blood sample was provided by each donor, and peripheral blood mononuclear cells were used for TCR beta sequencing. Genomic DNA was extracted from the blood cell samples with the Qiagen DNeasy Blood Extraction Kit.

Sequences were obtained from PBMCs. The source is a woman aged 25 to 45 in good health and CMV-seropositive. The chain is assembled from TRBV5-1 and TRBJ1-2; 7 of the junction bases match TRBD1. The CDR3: CASSFSTGDYGYTF. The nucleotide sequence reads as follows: TGCGCCAGCAGCTTCTCCACAGGGGACTATGGCTACACCTTC.